This passage covers 6 T cell receptor beta chains from one sample sequenced in a study of CD8+CD57+ T cells in acquired aplastic anemia. Patients chosen for sequencing had CD8+CD57+ cells that had expanded, as shown by flow cytometry. Genomic DNA served as template for TCR beta VDJ and CDR3 profiling. TCRdb called the reads again in MiXCR, with one record for every CDR3 protein. The sample includes more than 250,000 distinct CDR3 sequences, approximately 79% of them seen just once. The sample consisted of sorted CD4+, CD8+, or CD8+CD57+ T cells (not recorded which) from PBMCs. The source of these receptors is a human donor with aplastic anemia.

The gene calls are TRBV12-3 or TRBV12-4 and TRBJ2-1; D not resolved. Trimming removed 3 bases at V and 4 bases at J, with 10 bases between. The CDR3 loop spans 14 amino acids. CDR3 coding DNA: TGTGCCAGCAGTTTTTTTTGGGGTTACAATGAGCAGTTCTTC. This gives the protein CASSFFWGYNEQFF.

The CDR3 protein is CASSCQSSGESEYF. CDR3 nucleotides: TGTGCCAGCAGCTGTCAAAGCAGCGGGGAGAGCGAGTACTTC. This rearrangement joins TRBV7-9 to TRBJ2-5, with 7 bases aligning to TRBD2. V shed 4 bases, J shed 12 bases, and the junction held 14 bases outside the gene matches. Germline lookup yields CDR1 SEHNR and CDR2 FQNEAQ (reference sequence). The CDR3 has 14 amino acids.

V gene TRBV7-2 combines with J gene TRBJ1-2; 8 positions agree with TRBD1. Unmatched junction bases numbered 11, after V lost 6 bases and J lost 8 bases. The CDR3 spans 14 residues. Germline V gives CDR1 SGHTA, CDR2 FQGNSA. CDR3 nucleotides: TGTGCCAGCAGTTCAAGTCAGGGGGCGAGAGGCTACACCTTC. Translating gives CASSSSQGARGYTF.

This clonotype was detected only a few times. The rearrangement links TRBV25-1 to TRBJ2-3, with TRBD2 as a possible D gene (6 bases). The germline V and J ends were trimmed by 11 bases and 6 bases, with 18 bases remaining between them. Germline V lookup: CDR1 MGHDK, CDR2 SYGVNS. The CDR3 covers 13 residues. CDR3 amino acids: CALDRGGPDTQYF. The CDR3, as DNA: TGTGCCCTGGATCGGGGAGGTCCCGATACGCAGTATTTT.

In its sample, this clonotype was seen a few times. A clone one base away is much larger, so this may be a read error. This chain joins TRBV7-9 and TRBJ2-3, with D perhaps TRBD2 (5 bases). The germline V gene encodes CDR1 SEHNR and CDR2 FQNEAQ (reference sequence). The CDR3 loop spans 14 amino acids. The CDR3 spells CASSLALRGNTEAF. The CDR3 bases are TGTGCCAGCAGCTTAGCTCTGAGAGGGAACACTGAAGCTTTT.

The chain employs TRBV19 and TRBJ2-7; 8 nucleotides match TRBD1. The germline V gene has CDR1 LNHDA and CDR2 SQIVND (reference sequence). The CDR3 loop spans 16 amino acids. V gave up 6 bases and J gave up 7 bases; unmatched junction bases: 17. For the CDR3, the DNA is TGTGCCAGTAGGATACCGGGACAGGCCTACCTGGCGGAGCAGTACGTC. It yields the protein CASRIPGQAYLAEQYV.